The T cell receptor (beta chain) described here comes from a study of blood T cell repertoires in COVID-19. Study-wide context: Material from acute and convalescent COVID-19 was sourced from the United States, Italy and Spain. PBMCs, B-cell-depleted T cells, or T cells provided the cDNA or gDNA that made up the material.

This CDR3 region has 15 residues. Trimming left V 0 bases short and J 5 bases short, with 14 bases between. From germline, CDR1 is LNHNV and CDR2 YYDKDF (reference sequence). A remark on this clone: Other DNA variants within this sample encode the same CDR3.

Authors' methods: The authors estimated nucleated cell counts from reference gene primer amplification. Method: immunoSEQ multiplex PCR; TCRdb's copy keeps in-frame clones and lacks some. V, J and clone size were drawn from that table, and D and trimming were deduced from the DNA. The table records 30,000 or so clones, 83% of them present only once. V usage is TRBV15 and J usage is TRBJ2-7; maybe TRBD2 (5 bases). The receptor's source is a man aged 45-65 years with acute or convalescent COVID-19. Sequenced material: peripheral blood. Here the CDR3 DNA reads TGTGCCACCAGCAGAGACCGGGAAGGCACGGACGAGCAGTACTTC. Amino acids: CATSRDREGTDEQYF.